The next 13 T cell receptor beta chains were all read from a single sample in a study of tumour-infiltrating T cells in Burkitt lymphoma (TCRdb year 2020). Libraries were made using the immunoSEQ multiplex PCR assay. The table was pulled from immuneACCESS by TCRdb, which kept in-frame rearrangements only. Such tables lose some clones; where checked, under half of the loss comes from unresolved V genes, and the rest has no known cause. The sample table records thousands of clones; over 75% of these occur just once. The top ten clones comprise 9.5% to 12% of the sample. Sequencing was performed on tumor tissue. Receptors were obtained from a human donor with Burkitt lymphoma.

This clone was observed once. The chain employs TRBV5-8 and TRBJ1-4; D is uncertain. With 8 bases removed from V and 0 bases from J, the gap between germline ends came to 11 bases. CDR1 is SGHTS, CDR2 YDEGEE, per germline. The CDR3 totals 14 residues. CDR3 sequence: CASTLSATNEKLFF. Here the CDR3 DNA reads TGTGCCAGTACACTCAGCGCAACTAATGAAAAACTGTTTTTT.

The CDR3 sequence: CASSLVPGDNSEKLFF. CDR3 nucleotide sequence: TGCGCCAGCAGCTTGGTACCGGGGGATAACTCCGAAAAACTGTTTTTT. The rearrangement uses TRBV5-1 and TRBJ1-4; TRBD1 might be the D (5 bases). V was pared by 0 bases and J by 8 bases, with 17 bases between. Germline values: CDR1 SGHRS, CDR2 YFSETQ. This CDR3 spans 16 amino acids.

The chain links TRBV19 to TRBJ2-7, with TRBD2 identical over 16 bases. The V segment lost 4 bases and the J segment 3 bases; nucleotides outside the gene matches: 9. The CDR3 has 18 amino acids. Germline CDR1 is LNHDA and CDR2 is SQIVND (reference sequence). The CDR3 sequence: CASSTLPGLAGGGYEQYF. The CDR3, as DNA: TGTGCCAGTAGTACGTTGCCGGGACTAGCGGGAGGGGGCTACGAGCAGTACTTC.

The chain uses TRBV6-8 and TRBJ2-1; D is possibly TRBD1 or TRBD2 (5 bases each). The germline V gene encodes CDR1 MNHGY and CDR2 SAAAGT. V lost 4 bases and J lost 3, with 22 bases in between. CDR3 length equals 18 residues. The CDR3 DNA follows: TGTGCCAGCAGTTCCCGTCTCAGACAGACTAAGGGCTACAATGAGCAGTTCTTC. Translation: CASSSRLRQTKGYNEQFF.

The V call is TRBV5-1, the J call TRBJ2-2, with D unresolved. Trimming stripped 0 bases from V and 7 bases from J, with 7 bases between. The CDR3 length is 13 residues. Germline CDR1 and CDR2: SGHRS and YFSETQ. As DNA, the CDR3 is TGCGCCAGCAGCTTGGTGGATCGCGGGGAGCTGTTTTTT. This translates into CASSLVDRGELFF.

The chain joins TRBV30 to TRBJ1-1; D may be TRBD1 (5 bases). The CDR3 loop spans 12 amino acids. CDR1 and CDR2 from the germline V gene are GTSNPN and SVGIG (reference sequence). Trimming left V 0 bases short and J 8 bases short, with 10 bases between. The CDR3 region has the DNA TGTGCCTGGAGTGTTATAGGGGCCGAAGCTTTCTTT. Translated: CAWSVIGAEAFF. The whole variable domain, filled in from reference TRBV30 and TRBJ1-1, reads SQTIHQWPATLVQPVGSPLSLECTVEGTSNPNLYWYRQAAGRGLQLLFYSVGIGQISSEVPQNLSASRPQDRQFILSSKKLLLSDSGFYLCAWSVIGAEAFFGQGTRLTVV.

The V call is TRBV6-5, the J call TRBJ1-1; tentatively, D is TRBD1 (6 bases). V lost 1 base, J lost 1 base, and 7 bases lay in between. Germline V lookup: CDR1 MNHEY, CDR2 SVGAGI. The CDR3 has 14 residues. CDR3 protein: CASSYYRENTEAFF. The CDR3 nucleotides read TGTGCCAGCAGTTACTACAGGGAGAACACTGAAGCTTTCTTT.

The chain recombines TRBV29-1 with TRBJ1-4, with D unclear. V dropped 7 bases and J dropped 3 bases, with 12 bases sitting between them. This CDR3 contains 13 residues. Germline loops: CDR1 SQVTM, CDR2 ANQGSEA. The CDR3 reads CSAGWGSNEKLFF. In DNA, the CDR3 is TGCAGCGCCGGGTGGGGTTCTAATGAAAAACTGTTTTTT.

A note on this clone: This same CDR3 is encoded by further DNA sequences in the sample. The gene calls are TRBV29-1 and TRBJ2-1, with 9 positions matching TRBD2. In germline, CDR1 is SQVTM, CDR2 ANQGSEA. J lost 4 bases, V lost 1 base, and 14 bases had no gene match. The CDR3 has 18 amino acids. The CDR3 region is CSVEAVGLSSGIYNEQFF. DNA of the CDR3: TGCAGCGTTGAAGCGGTGGGGTTATCTAGCGGGATTTACAATGAGCAGTTCTTC.

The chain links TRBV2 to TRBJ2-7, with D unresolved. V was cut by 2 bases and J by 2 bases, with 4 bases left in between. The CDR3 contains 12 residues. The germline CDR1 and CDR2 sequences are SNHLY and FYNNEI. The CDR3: CASSETTYEQYF. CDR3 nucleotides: TGTGCCAGCAGTGAAACCACCTACGAGCAGTACTTC.

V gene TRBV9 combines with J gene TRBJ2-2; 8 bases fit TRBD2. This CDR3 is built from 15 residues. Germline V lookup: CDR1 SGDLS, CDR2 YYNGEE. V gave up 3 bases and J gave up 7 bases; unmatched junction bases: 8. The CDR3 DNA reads TGTGCCAGCAGCGGGGCGGGGGGCAAGGGCGGGGAGCTGTTTTTT. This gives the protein CASSGAGGKGGELFF.

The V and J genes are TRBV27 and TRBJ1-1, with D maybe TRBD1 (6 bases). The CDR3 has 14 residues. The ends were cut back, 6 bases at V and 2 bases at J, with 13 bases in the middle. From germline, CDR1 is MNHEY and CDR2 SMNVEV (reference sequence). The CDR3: CASSPGTTNTEAFF. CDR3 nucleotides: TGTGCCAGCAGCCCCGGGACAACTAACACTGAAGCTTTCTTT.

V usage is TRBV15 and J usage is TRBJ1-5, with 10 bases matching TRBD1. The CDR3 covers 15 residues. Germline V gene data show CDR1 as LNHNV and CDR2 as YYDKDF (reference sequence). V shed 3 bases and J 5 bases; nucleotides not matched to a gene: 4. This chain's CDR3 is CATSRPGTGDQPQHF. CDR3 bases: TGTGCCACCAGCAGGCCCGGGACAGGGGATCAGCCCCAGCATTTT.